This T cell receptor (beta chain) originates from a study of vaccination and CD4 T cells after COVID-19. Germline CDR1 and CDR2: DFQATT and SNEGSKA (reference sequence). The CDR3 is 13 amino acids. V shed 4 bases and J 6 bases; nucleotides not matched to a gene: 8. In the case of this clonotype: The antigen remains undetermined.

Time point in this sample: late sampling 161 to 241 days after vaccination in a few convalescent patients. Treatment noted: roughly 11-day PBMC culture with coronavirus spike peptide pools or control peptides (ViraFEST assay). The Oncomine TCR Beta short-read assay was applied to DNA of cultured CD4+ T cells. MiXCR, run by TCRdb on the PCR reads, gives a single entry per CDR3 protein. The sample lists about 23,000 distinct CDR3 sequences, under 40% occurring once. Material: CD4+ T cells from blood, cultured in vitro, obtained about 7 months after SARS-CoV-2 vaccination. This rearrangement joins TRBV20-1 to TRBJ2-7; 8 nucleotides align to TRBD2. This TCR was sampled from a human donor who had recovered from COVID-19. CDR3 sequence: CSATSSGRGEQYF. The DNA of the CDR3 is TGCAGTGCTACCTCTAGCGGGCGGGGCGAGCAGTACTTC.